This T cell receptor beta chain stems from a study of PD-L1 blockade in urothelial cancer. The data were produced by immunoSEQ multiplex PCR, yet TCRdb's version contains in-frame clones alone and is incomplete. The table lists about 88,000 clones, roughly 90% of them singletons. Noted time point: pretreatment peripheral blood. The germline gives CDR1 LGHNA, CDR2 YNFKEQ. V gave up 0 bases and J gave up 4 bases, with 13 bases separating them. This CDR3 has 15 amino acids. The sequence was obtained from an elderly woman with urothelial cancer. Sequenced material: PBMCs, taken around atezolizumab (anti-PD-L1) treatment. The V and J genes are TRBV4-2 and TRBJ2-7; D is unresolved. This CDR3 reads CASSQDPGSPYEQYF. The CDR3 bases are TGTGCCAGCAGCCAAGATCCGGGTTCTCCGTACGAGCAGTACTTC.